The 16 T cell receptor beta chains below were found in one sample sequenced in a study of OX40 agonist ivuxolimab in advanced cancers. The method was immunoSEQ multiplex PCR; TCRdb's version includes in-frame clones alone and lacks a portion of them. The data hold 50,000 to 70,000 clones, with over 90% observed a single time. Sample: CD4+ or CD8+ T cells sorted from blood, taken in a trial of the OX40 agonist ivuxolimab. These receptors came from an adult with an advanced solid tumor such as melanoma, head and neck, liver or kidney cancer.

The rearrangement uses TRBV7-6 and TRBJ1-1; D is unclear. CDR1 SGHVS and CDR2 FNYEAQ come from the germline V gene. V dropped 5 bases and J dropped 1 base, with 8 bases sitting between them. The CDR3 is 13 residues long. The CDR3 nucleotides are TGTGCCAGCAGCCCAGGACCGAACACTGAAGCTTTCTTT. It yields the protein CASSPGPNTEAFF.

The gene calls are TRBV6-5 and TRBJ2-7; D may be TRBD1 (6 bases). The CDR3 has 16 amino acids. V shed 2 bases and J shed 3 bases, with 17 bases lying between them. CDR1 is MNHEY, CDR2 SVGAGI, per germline. The CDR3, as DNA: TGTGCCAGCAGTTACCTTACAGGGAGAGTCGGCTACGAGCAGTACTTC. It encodes CASSYLTGRVGYEQYF.

By its share, this clone is medium-sized (0.01 to 0.1%). The chain joins TRBV19 to TRBJ1-3; tentative D call: TRBD1 (5 bases). The CDR3 spans 18 residues. Germline lookup yields CDR1 LNHDA and CDR2 SQIVND (reference sequence). V lost 4 bases, J lost 0 bases, and 19 bases lay in between. The CDR3 nucleotides are TGTGCCAGTAGTACCATCCAGGGACGACCTTTCTCTGGAAACACCATATATTTT. It is translated as CASSTIQGRPFSGNTIYF.

The gene calls are TRBV28 and TRBJ2-7, with a weak D call TRBD1 (6 bases). The CDR3 covers 14 residues. With 5 bases removed from V and 4 bases from J, the gap between germline ends came to 15 bases. Looked up from germline, CDR1 is MDHEN and CDR2 is SYDVKM. The CDR3 reads CASSLLMDSYEQYF. The CDR3 DNA is TGTGCCAGCAGTCTCCTGATGGACAGTTACGAGCAGTACTTC.

This clone came up once. The chain joins TRBV7-3 to TRBJ2-7, with 13 bases matching TRBD2. This CDR3 contains 19 residues. The V segment lost 2 bases and the J segment 0 bases; nucleotides outside the gene matches: 10. Looked up from germline, CDR1 is SGHTA and CDR2 is FQGTGA. The CDR3 DNA follows: TGTGCCAGCAGCTTACCAGGGACTAGCGGGGAAAAAAGCTCCTACGAGCAGTACTTC. It specifies CASSLPGTSGEKSSYEQYF.

The chain employs TRBV4-1 and TRBJ2-7; D perhaps matches TRBD2 (6 bases). The V gene lost 5 bases and the J gene lost 5 bases, with 16 bases spanning the gap. This CDR3 is 14 amino acids long. From germline, CDR1 is MGHRA and CDR2 YSYEKL. This chain's CDR3 is CASSEEGGLDEQYF. The CDR3 DNA reads as TGCGCCAGCAGCGAGGAGGGAGGTCTCGACGAGCAGTACTTC.

The chain joins TRBV25-1 to TRBJ2-1, with D possibly called TRBD1 or TRBD2 (6 bases each). Germline CDR1 and CDR2: MGHDK and SYGVNS. CDR3 length: 16 residues. Trimming cost V 1 base and J 3 bases, with 13 bases left between them. The DNA for the CDR3 is TGTGCCAGCAGTGAATTAGGGGGAGGTTACTACAATGAGCAGTTCTTC. Its translation is CASSELGGGYYNEQFF. The entire variable domain, with the rest obtained from reference TRBV25-1 and TRBJ2-1, is as follows: EADIYQTPRYLVIGTGKKITLECSQTMGHDKMYWYQQDPGMELHLIHYSYGVNSTEKGDLSSESTVSRIRTEHFPLTLESARPSHTSQYLCASSELGGGYYNEQFFGPGTRLTVL.

The V gene is TRBV9, the J gene TRBJ2-1, with D perhaps TRBD1 or TRBD2 (5 bases each). This CDR3 has 17 residues. From germline, CDR1 is SGDLS and CDR2 YYNGEE. V was trimmed by 0 bases and J by 9 bases, leaving 22 bases between them. As DNA, the CDR3 is TGTGCCAGCAGCGTAGTAAGTGGGGCGGCCGCCGGAGGTGAGCAGTTCTTC. This encodes CASSVVSGAAAGGEQFF.

The chain recombines TRBV7-9 with TRBJ1-2; D ambiguous. The CDR3 is 15 amino acids. Trimming stripped 5 bases from V and 3 bases from J, with 16 bases between. The germline V gene encodes CDR1 SEHNR and CDR2 FQNEAQ (reference sequence). The CDR3 DNA reads TGTGCCAGCAGCCCCCGTGAGGGCTTCGACTATGGCTACACCTTC. It yields the protein CASSPREGFDYGYTF.

The chain joins TRBV7-6 to TRBJ1-4; a weak D match, TRBD1 (5 bases). The CDR3 runs 14 residues. V lost 2 bases to trimming and J lost 8 bases, with 12 bases between them. Per the germline V gene, CDR1 is SGHVS and CDR2 is FNYEAQ. The CDR3 bases are TGTGCCAGCAGCTTAAGGGGCATGGGCGAAAAACTGTTTTTT. This translates into CASSLRGMGEKLFF.

This sequence joins TRBV6-5 and TRBJ1-2, with TRBD1 identical over 7 bases. The CDR3 length is 14 residues. The ends lost 3 bases at V and 7 bases at J; junction bases unmatched: 8. Germline CDR1 is MNHEY and CDR2 is SVGAGI. CDR3: CASSYDREVPGYTF. CDR3 sequence (DNA): TGTGCCAGCAGTTATGACAGGGAGGTTCCTGGCTACACCTTC.

The chain recombines TRBV27 with TRBJ2-5; D ambiguous. V shed 3 bases and J shed 0 bases, with 8 bases lying between them. Germline V lookup: CDR1 MNHEY, CDR2 SMNVEV (reference sequence). The CDR3 consists of 14 residues. Here the CDR3 reads CASSFEGYQETQYF. Here the CDR3 DNA reads TGTGCCAGCAGTTTCGAAGGGTACCAAGAGACCCAGTACTTC.

As DNA, the CDR3 is TGTGCCAGCAGCTTATTCGTGACGGCTCGGAATGAGCAGTTCTTC. Its protein is CASSLFVTARNEQFF. The chain links TRBV7-6 to TRBJ2-1; D unresolved. In germline, CDR1 is SGHVS, CDR2 FNYEAQ. V lost 2 bases and J lost 7, with 15 bases in between. The CDR3 covers 15 residues.

The sample holds one count of this clone. The DNA of the CDR3 is TGTGCCAGCAGCTTGCCGGGGGTGTCATATGGCTACACCTTC. Translated: CASSLPGVSYGYTF. V gene TRBV5-4 combines with J gene TRBJ1-2; a weak D match, TRBD1 (5 bases). Trimming removed 1 base at V and 5 bases at J, with 12 bases between. Germline V gene lookup returns CDR1 SGHNT and CDR2 YYREEE (reference sequence). The CDR3 is made up of 14 amino acids. Full variable domain (rest looked up from reference TRBV5-4 and TRBJ1-2): ETGVTQSPTHLIKTRGQQVTLRCSSQSGHNTVSWYQQALGQGPQFIFQYYREEENGRGNFPPRFSGLQFPNYSSELNVNALELDDSALYLCASSLPGVSYGYTFGSGTRLTVV.

The gene calls are TRBV5-5 and TRBJ1-1; D is perhaps TRBD1 (5 bases). Trimming stripped 4 bases from V and 4 bases from J, with 17 bases between. Looked up from germline, CDR1 is SGHKS and CDR2 is YYEKEE (reference sequence). The length of the CDR3 is 15 residues. The DNA for the CDR3 is TGTGCCAGCAGCCCTTCGGCAGGGAGGACCACTGAAGCTTTCTTT. It is translated as CASSPSAGRTTEAFF.

The chain has TRBV19 and TRBJ2-7; D unclear. V lost 3 bases and J lost 0, with 12 bases in between. This CDR3 has 15 residues. Germline CDR1 reads LNHDA; CDR2 reads SQIVND (reference sequence). CDR3: CASSIRLPSSYEQYF. The CDR3, as DNA: TGTGCCAGTAGTATTAGACTCCCGAGCTCCTACGAGCAGTACTTC. Using reference TRBV19 and TRBJ2-7 for the parts outside the CDR3, the full variable domain is DGGITQSPKYLFRKEGQNVTLSCEQNLNHDAMYWYRQDPGQGLRLIYYSQIVNDFQKGDIAEGYSVSREKKESFPLTVTSAQKNPTAFYLCASSIRLPSSYEQYFGPGTRLTVT.